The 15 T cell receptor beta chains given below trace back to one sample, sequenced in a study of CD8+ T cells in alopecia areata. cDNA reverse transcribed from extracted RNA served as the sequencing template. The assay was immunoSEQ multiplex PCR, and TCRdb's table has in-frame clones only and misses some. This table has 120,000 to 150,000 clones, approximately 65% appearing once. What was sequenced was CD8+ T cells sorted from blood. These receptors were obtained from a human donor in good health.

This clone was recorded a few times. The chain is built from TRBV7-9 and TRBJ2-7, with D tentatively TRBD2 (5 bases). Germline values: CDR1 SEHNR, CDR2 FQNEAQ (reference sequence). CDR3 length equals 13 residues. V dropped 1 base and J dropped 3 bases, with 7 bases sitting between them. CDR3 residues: CASSLGADYEQYF. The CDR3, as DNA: TGTGCCAGCAGCTTAGGAGCGGACTACGAGCAGTACTTC.

The CDR3 loop reads CASSYPAGELFF. CDR3 bases: TGTGCCAGCAGTTACCCCGCCGGGGAGCTGTTTTTT. V usage is TRBV6-5 and J usage is TRBJ2-2; D call uncertain. This CDR3 region has 12 residues. Germline V gene data show CDR1 as MNHEY and CDR2 as SVGAGI. Trimming took off 2 bases at V and 6 bases at J, with 4 bases between the two ends.

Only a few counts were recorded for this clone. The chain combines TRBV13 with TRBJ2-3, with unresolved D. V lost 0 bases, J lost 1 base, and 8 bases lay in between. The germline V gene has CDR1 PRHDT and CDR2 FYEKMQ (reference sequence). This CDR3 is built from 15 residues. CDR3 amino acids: CASSLGEPGTDTQYF. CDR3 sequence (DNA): TGTGCCAGCAGCTTAGGGGAACCCGGCACAGATACGCAGTATTTT.

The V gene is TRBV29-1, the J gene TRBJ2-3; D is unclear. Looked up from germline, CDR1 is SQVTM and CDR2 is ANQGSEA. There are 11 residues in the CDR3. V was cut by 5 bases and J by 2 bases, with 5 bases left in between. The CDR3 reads CSVYSTDTQYF. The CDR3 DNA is TGCAGCGTTTACTCCACAGATACGCAGTATTTT.

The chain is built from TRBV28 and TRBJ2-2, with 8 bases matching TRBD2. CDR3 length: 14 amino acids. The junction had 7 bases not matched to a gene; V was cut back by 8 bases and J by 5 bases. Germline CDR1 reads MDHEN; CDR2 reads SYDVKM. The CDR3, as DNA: TGTGCCAGCCGCGGGAGGTCAAAGACCGGGGAGCTGTTTTTT. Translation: CASRGRSKTGELFF.

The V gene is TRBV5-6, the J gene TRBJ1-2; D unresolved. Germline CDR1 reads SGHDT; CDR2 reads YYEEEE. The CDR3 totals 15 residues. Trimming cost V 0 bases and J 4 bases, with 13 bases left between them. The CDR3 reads CASSLEEGPGYGYTF. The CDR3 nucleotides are TGTGCCAGCAGCTTGGAGGAGGGTCCCGGCTATGGCTACACCTTC. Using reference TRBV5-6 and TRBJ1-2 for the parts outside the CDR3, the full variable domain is DAGVTQSPTHLIKTRGQQVTLRCSPKSGHDTVSWYQQALGQGPQFIFQYYEEEERQRGNFPDRFSGHQFPNYSSELNVNALLLGDSALYLCASSLEEGPGYGYTFGSGTRLTVV.

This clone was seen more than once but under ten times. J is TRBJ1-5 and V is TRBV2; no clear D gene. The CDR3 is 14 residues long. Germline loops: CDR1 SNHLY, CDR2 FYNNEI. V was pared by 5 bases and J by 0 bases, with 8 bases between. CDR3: CASSRIISNQPQHF. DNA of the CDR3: TGTGCCAGCAGTCGGATAATTAGCAATCAGCCCCAGCATTTT.

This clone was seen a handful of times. Here the CDR3 reads CASSLALDGKNIQYF. The CDR3 DNA reads as TGTGCCAGCAGTTTAGCCCTGGACGGCAAAAACATTCAGTACTTC. This sequence joins TRBV28 and TRBJ2-4; no clear D gene. This CDR3 is built from 15 residues. CDR1 is MDHEN and CDR2 is SYDVKM in the germline V gene. Trimming cost V 2 bases and J 3 bases, with 11 bases left between them.

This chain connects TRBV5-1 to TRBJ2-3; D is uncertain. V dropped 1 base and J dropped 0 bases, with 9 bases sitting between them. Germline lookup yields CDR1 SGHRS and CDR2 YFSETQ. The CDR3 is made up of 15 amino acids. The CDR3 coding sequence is TGCGCCAGCAGCTTGCGTCAGAGGAGCACAGATACGCAGTATTTT. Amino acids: CASSLRQRSTDTQYF.

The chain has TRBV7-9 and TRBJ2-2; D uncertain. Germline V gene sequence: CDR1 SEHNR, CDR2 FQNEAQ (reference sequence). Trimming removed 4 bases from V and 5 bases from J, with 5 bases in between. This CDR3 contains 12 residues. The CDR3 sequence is CASSSPTGELFF. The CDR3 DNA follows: TGTGCCAGCAGCTCGCCGACCGGGGAGCTGTTTTTT.

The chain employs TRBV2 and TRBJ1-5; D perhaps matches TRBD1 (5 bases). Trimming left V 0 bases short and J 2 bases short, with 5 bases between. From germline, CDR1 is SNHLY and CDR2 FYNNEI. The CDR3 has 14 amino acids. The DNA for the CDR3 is TGTGCCAGCAGTGAAGCAGGGGGCAATCAGCCCCAGCATTTT. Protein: CASSEAGGNQPQHF.

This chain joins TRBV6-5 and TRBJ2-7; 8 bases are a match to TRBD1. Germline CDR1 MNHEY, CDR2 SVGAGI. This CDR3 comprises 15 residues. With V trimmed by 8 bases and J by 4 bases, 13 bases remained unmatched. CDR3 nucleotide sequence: TGTGCCAGCGCACCCCCGACAGGGGAGTTTTACGAGCAGTACTTC. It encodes CASAPPTGEFYEQYF.

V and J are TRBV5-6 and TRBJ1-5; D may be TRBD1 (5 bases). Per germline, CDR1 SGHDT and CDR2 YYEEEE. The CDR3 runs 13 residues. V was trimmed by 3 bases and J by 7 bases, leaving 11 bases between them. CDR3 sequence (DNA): TGTGCCAGCAGCTCGGCAGGGTACCAGCCCCAGCATTTT. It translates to CASSSAGYQPQHF.

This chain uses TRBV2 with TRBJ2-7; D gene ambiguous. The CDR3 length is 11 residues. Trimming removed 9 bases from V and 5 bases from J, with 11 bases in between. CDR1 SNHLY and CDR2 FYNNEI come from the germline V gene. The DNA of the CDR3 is TGTGCCAGTAAAGCGAGCCACGAGCAGTACTTC. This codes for CASKASHEQYF. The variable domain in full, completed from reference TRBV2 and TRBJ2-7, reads EPEVTQTPSHQVTQMGQEVILRCVPISNHLYFYWYRQILGQKVEFLVSFYNNEISEKSEIFDDQFSVERPDGSNFTLKIRSTKLEDSAMYFCASKASHEQYFGPGTRLTVT.

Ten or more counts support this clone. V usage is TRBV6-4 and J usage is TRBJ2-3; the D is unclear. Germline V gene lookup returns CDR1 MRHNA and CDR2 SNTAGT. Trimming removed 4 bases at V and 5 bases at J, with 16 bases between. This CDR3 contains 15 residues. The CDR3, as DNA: TGTGCCAGCAGTGGTCGACCTACGGTTGGAGATACGCAGTATTTT. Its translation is CASSGRPTVGDTQYF.